Below are 22 T cell receptor beta chains sequenced from a single sample in a study of technical replicates of blood from four donors. The repertoire was sequenced with immunoSEQ multiplex PCR; TCRdb's copy has only in-frame clones and lacks some. Of 85,000 or so clones in the sample, over 85% were seen once. Input material: T cells isolated from PBMCs. Receptors originate from a human donor in good health.

This rearrangement joins TRBV5-8 to TRBJ2-2, with TRBD1 matching over 8 bases. V was clipped by 4 bases and J by 7 bases; unmatched bases: 3. The CDR3 loop spans 13 amino acids. CDR1 is SGHTS and CDR2 is YDEGEE in the germline V gene. This chain's CDR3 is CASSRQGFGELFF. In nucleotides, the CDR3 is TGTGCCAGCAGCCGACAGGGGTTCGGGGAGCTGTTTTTT.

The V gene is TRBV11-2, the J gene TRBJ2-1; the D is unclear. CDR1 SGHAT and CDR2 FQNNGV come from the germline V gene. V lost 3 bases and J 0 bases, leaving 12 bases between the germline ends. The CDR3 has 16 residues. The CDR3 loop reads CASSLPLPSSYNEQFF. The CDR3 DNA follows: TGTGCCAGCAGCTTGCCACTTCCGAGCTCCTACAATGAGCAGTTCTTC.

This chain connects TRBV14 to TRBJ2-7; tentatively, D is TRBD2 (6 bases). Deletions cut 0 bases from V and 5 bases from J, with 17 bases between. Germline CDR1 reads SGHDN; CDR2 reads FVKESK. The CDR3 contains 16 residues. The CDR3 reads CASSQEGTSSIDEQYF. CDR3 coding DNA: TGTGCCAGCAGCCAAGAGGGTACTAGCTCGATCGACGAGCAGTACTTC.

The V call is TRBV7-9, the J call TRBJ2-7, with 7 bases fitting TRBD1. Germline V gene lookup returns CDR1 SEHNR and CDR2 FQNEAQ (reference sequence). The trim removed 2 bases at V and 3 bases at J, leaving 10 bases unmatched. This CDR3 is built from 16 residues. CDR3 protein: CASSLPAYGQDYEQYF. The DNA of the CDR3 is TGTGCCAGCAGCTTACCGGCGTACGGACAGGACTACGAGCAGTACTTC.

The gene calls are TRBV18 and TRBJ1-2; TRBD1 matches at 12 bases. The CDR3 has 15 residues. The germline V gene encodes CDR1 KGHSH and CDR2 LQKENI. Losses at the gene ends were 5 bases for V and 6 bases for J; bases not matched to a gene: 7. The CDR3 loop reads CASSDWDRGLNGYTF. CDR3 DNA: TGTGCCAGCTCAGACTGGGACAGGGGGCTTAATGGCTACACCTTC.

This clone showed up just once. The chain joins TRBV10-1 to TRBJ2-7, with 7 bases that match TRBD2. Germline CDR1 reads WNHNN; CDR2 reads SYGVQD (reference sequence). The CDR3 spans 14 residues. J gave up 2 bases and V 4 bases, and 5 bases lay outside the gene matches. The CDR3 loop is CASSGGRGTYEQYF. The CDR3 DNA sequence: TGCGCCAGCAGTGGCGGGAGAGGCACCTACGAGCAGTACTTC.

The gene calls are TRBV21-1 and TRBJ1-1; the table gives TRBD1 as D, unverified against the DNA. TRBV21-1 is designated a pseudogene. This CDR3 contains 15 residues. Written as DNA, the CDR3 is TGTGCCAGCAGCACCCTTTACAGGGAAGGAAATGAAGCTTTCTTT. This gives the protein CASSTLYREGNEAFF.

This clone was detected once. The chain joins TRBV7-8 to TRBJ1-2, with no clear D. Trimming stripped 2 bases from V and 4 bases from J, with 11 bases between. Germline CDR1 reads SGHVS; CDR2 reads FQNEAQ. The CDR3 sequence is 14 residues long. The CDR3: CASSLKDGFYGYTF. The DNA of the CDR3 is TGTGCCAGCAGCTTAAAAGACGGGTTCTATGGCTACACCTTC.

This clone was observed once. J is TRBJ1-2 and V is TRBV7-2; D is possibly TRBD1 (6 bases). The germline V and J ends were trimmed by 6 bases and 4 bases, with 27 bases remaining between them. CDR3 length equals 18 residues. Looked up from germline, CDR1 is SGHTA and CDR2 is FQGNSA. CDR3 DNA sequence: TGTGCCAGCAGAGTCAAACGAGTTGGGGGGGCGCGGGGCTATGGCTACACCTTC. Its translation is CASRVKRVGGARGYGYTF.

This sequence joins TRBV5-4 and TRBJ2-7; 7 positions match TRBD1. The CDR3 extends over 14 amino acids. Trimming cost V 1 base and J 4 bases; bases outside gene matches: 5. The germline gives CDR1 SGHNT, CDR2 YYREEE (reference sequence). The CDR3 bases are TGTGCCAGCAGCTTGTCGATGGACAGGTACGAGCAGTACTTC. Residues: CASSLSMDRYEQYF.

The chain links TRBV28 to TRBJ1-3; D gene ambiguous. Per the germline V gene, CDR1 is MDHEN and CDR2 is SYDVKM. V lost 6 bases to trimming and J lost 4 bases, with 13 bases between them. The CDR3 covers 14 residues. DNA of the CDR3: TGTGCCAGCAGGAGTACCCCGCGGGGAAACACCATATATTTT. It translates to CASRSTPRGNTIYF.

V is TRBV28 and J is TRBJ1-2, with 8 bases that match TRBD1. Trimming cost V 4 bases and J 4 bases; bases outside gene matches: 5. Germline CDR1 is MDHEN and CDR2 is SYDVKM. The CDR3 is made up of 14 amino acids. CDR3 DNA sequence: TGTGCCAGCAGTTCCCGGACAGGGTTCTATGGCTACACCTTC. Its protein product is CASSSRTGFYGYTF.

V gene TRBV5-1 combines with J gene TRBJ1-4; D is undetermined. CDR1 and CDR2 (germline): SGHRS, YFSETQ. Trimming cost V 2 bases and J 5 bases, with 13 bases left between them. There are 15 residues in the CDR3. The CDR3 loop is CASSFDDSNNEKLFF. CDR3 nucleotides: TGCGCCAGCAGCTTCGACGACTCAAACAATGAAAAACTGTTTTTT.

This clone appeared once. The chain uses TRBV6-5 and TRBJ2-1; 13 bases map to TRBD2. CDR1 is MNHEY and CDR2 is SVGAGI in the germline V gene. V was clipped by 6 bases and J by 7 bases; unmatched bases: 6. This CDR3 region has 15 residues. The CDR3 is CASRKLTSGRNEQFF. The CDR3 nucleotides are TGTGCCAGCAGGAAATTGACTAGCGGGAGGAATGAGCAGTTCTTC.

The gene calls are TRBV4-1 and TRBJ2-7; D perhaps matches TRBD2 (6 bases). The V gene's germline CDR1 is MGHRA and CDR2 YSYEKL. This CDR3 region has 15 residues. The V end lost 4 bases, the J end lost 3 bases, and 16 bases lay between the germline ends. CDR3 protein: CASSPRGGTYYEQYF. DNA of the CDR3: TGCGCCAGCAGCCCAAGAGGAGGGACGTACTACGAGCAGTACTTC.

This chain uses TRBV7-6 with TRBJ2-1; 13 bases match TRBD2. This CDR3 spans 16 amino acids. The V and J ends lost 4 bases and 5 bases, in that order; junction bases with no gene match: 5. Germline V gene lookup returns CDR1 SGHVS and CDR2 FNYEAQ. The CDR3 sequence is CASSSELAGGDNEQFF. DNA of the CDR3: TGTGCCAGCAGCTCAGAACTAGCGGGAGGGGACAATGAGCAGTTCTTC.

V and J are TRBV7-3 and TRBJ2-1; possible D gene TRBD2, 6 bases. The CDR3 spans 13 residues. From germline, CDR1 is SGHTA and CDR2 FQGTGA. V was shortened by 4 bases and J by 5 bases, with 9 bases between the two germline ends. DNA for the CDR3: TGTGCCAGCAGCTCTGGAGGGGACAATGAGCAGTTCTTC. Translated: CASSSGGDNEQFF.

The chain carries TRBV4-1 and TRBJ2-1, with unresolved D. CDR1 is MGHRA, CDR2 YSYEKL, per germline. Trimming stripped 0 bases from V and 0 bases from J, with 18 bases between. This CDR3 is 19 amino acids long. The CDR3 coding sequence is TGCGCCAGCAGCCAAGAAAACCCCACCCTTCGCAGCTCCTACAATGAGCAGTTCTTC. It translates to CASSQENPTLRSSYNEQFF.

This rearrangement joins TRBV2 to TRBJ2-5, with TRBD1 matching over 7 bases. V lost 7 bases, J lost 1 base, and 9 bases stayed unmatched. The germline CDR1 and CDR2 sequences are SNHLY and FYNNEI. This CDR3 has 15 residues. This CDR3 is CASNRQGEVQETQYF. The CDR3 DNA reads TGTGCCAGCAATAGACAGGGTGAGGTCCAAGAGACCCAGTACTTC.

The CDR3 spells CASSLDNPGIDGYTF. Here the CDR3 DNA reads TGTGCCAGCAGCTTAGATAACCCAGGGATAGATGGCTACACCTTC. This sequence joins TRBV7-9 and TRBJ1-2; tentatively, D is TRBD1 (5 bases). The CDR3 totals 15 residues. Germline V gene data show CDR1 as SEHNR and CDR2 as FQNEAQ (reference sequence). V shed 1 base and J shed 6 bases, with 15 bases lying between them.

V usage is TRBV28 and J usage is TRBJ2-7, with D possibly matching TRBD1 (7 bases). Trimming stripped 7 bases from V and 2 bases from J, with 15 bases between. This CDR3 has 14 residues. Germline V gene lookup returns CDR1 MDHEN and CDR2 SYDVKM. The CDR3 here is CASNAGQPTYEQYF. CDR3 sequence (DNA): TGTGCCAGCAACGCGGGACAGCCAACCTACGAGCAGTACTTC.

V and J are TRBV28 and TRBJ2-7, with D tentatively TRBD2 (6 bases). V was pared by 7 bases and J by 2 bases, with 15 bases between. The CDR3 is 14 residues long. Germline loops: CDR1 MDHEN, CDR2 SYDVKM. CDR3 residues: CASTGTPQTYEQYF. CDR3 bases: TGTGCCAGCACTGGGACTCCACAGACCTACGAGCAGTACTTC.